A single count supports the clone carrying this T cell receptor beta chain. Authors' methods: It was from reference gene primer amplification that nucleated cell counts were estimated. Measured with immunoSEQ multiplex PCR; TCRdb has only the in-frame clones, and not every one. V, J and clone size reflect that table, while D and trimming were determined from the DNA. The top ten clones hold 1.5% to 2% of a sample with approximately 500,000 clones, roughly 90% of them seen once. The sample is drawn from a study of blood T cell repertoires in COVID-19. The CDR3 contains 15 residues. Germline V gene sequence: CDR1 MGHDK, CDR2 SYGVNS. The junction had 10 bases not matched to a gene; V was cut back by 6 bases and J by 3 bases.

The V gene is TRBV25-1, the J gene TRBJ1-1, with 7 bases that match TRBD1. Specimen: PBMCs or T cells enriched from blood (not recorded which). This TCR was sampled from a woman aged 35 to 49 who had recovered from COVID-19. For the CDR3, the DNA is TGTGCCAGCAGAGTAAACAGGGGACGGTACACTGAAGCTTTCTTT. It is translated as CASRVNRGRYTEAFF. Full variable domain (remainder filled in from reference TRBV25-1 and TRBJ1-1): EADIYQTPRYLVIGTGKKITLECSQTMGHDKMYWYQQDPGMELHLIHYSYGVNSTEKGDLSSESTVSRIRTEHFPLTLESARPSHTSQYLCASRVNRGRYTEAFFGQGTRLTVV.